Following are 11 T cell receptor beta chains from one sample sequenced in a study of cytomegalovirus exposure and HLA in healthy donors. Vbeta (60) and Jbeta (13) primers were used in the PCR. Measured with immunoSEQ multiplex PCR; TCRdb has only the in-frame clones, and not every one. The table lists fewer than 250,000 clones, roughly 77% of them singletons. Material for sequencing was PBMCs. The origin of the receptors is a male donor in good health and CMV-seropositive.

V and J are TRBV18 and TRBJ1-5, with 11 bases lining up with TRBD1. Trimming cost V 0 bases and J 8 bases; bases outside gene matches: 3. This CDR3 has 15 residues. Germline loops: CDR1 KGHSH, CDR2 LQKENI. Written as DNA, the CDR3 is TGTGCCAGCTCACCACCGAGGGACAGGGGGGAGCCCCAGCATTTT. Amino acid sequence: CASSPPRDRGEPQHF.

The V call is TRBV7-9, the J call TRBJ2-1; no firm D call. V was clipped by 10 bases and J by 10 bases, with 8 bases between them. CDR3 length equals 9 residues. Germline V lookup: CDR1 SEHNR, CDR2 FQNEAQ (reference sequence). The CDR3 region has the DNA TGTGCCATCAAGCCGGAGCAGTTCTTC. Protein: CAIKPEQFF.

CDR3 in DNA: TGTGCCAGCACTCCGGGACAGCCCTACGAGCAGTACTTC. This sequence encodes CASTPGQPYEQYF. The genes are TRBV6-6 and TRBJ2-7; 7 positions agree with TRBD1. Germline V CDR1 and CDR2: MNHNY, SVGAGI (reference sequence). The V segment lost 7 bases and the J segment 2 bases; nucleotides outside the gene matches: 5. CDR3 length: 13 residues.

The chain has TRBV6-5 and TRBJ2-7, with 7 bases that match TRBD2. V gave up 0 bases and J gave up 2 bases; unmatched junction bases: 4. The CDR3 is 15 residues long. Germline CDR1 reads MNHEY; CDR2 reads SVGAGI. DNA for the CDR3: TGTGCCAGCAGTTACTCGTGGGAGGGACCCTACGAGCAGTACTTC. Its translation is CASSYSWEGPYEQYF.

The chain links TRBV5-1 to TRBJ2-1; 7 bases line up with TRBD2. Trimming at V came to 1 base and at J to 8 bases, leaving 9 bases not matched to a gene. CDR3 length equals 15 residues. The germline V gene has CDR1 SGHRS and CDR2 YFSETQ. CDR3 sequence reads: CASSLLAGAVDEQFF. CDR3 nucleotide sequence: TGCGCCAGCAGCTTGCTGGCGGGAGCGGTCGATGAGCAGTTCTTC.

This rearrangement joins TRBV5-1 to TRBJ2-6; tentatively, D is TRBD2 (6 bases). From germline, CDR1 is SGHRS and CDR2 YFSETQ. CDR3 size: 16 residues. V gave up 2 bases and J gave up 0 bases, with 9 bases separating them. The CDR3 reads CASSFAGNSGANVLTF. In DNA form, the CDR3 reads TGCGCCAGCAGCTTCGCGGGGAACTCTGGGGCCAACGTCCTGACTTTC.

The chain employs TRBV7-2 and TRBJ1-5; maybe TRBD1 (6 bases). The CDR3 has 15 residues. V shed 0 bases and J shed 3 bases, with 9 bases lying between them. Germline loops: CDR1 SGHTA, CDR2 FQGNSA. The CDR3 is CASSLAYRVNQPQHF. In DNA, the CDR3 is TGTGCCAGCAGCTTAGCGTACAGGGTCAATCAGCCCCAGCATTTT.

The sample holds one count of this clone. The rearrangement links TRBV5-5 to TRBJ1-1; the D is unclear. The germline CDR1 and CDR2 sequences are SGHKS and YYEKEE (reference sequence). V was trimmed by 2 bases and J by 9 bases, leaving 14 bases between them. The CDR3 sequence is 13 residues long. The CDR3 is CASSLDIAWKAFF. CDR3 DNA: TGTGCCAGCAGCTTAGATATAGCGTGGAAAGCTTTCTTT. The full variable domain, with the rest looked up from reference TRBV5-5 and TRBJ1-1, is DAGVTQSPTHLIKTRGQQVTLRCSPISGHKSVSWYQQVLGQGPQFIFQYYEKEERGRGNFPDRFSARQFPNYSSELNVNALLLGDSALYLCASSLDIAWKAFFGQGTRLTVV.

Written as DNA, the CDR3 is TGTGCCAGCACGCCTACAGGGGGCGCGTCTTCCGGGGAGCTGTTTTTT. It encodes CASTPTGGASSGELFF. The chain uses TRBV7-9 and TRBJ2-2; 9 bases are shared with TRBD1. V lost 7 bases to trimming and J lost 6 bases; unmatched junction nucleotides: 12. In germline, CDR1 is SEHNR, CDR2 FQNEAQ (reference sequence). The CDR3 spans 16 residues.

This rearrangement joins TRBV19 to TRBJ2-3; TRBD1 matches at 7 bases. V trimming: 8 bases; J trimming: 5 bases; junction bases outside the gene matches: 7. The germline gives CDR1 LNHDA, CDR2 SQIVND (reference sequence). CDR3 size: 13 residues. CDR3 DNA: TGTGCCAGTGAAGACAGGGTGGTAGATACGCAGTATTTT. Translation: CASEDRVVDTQYF.

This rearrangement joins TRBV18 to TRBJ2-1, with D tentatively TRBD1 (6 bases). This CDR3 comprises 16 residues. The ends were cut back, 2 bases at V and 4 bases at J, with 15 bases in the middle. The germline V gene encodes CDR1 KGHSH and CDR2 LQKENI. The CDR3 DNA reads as TGTGCCAGCTCACCAGGGACAAACACCGGTTACAATGAGCAGTTCTTC. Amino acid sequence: CASSPGTNTGYNEQFF. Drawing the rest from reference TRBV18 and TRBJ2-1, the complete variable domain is NAGVMQNPRHLVRRRGQEARLRCSPMKGHSHVYWYRQLPEEGLKFMVYLQKENIIDESGMPKERFSAEFPKEGPSILRIQQVVRGDSAAYFCASSPGTNTGYNEQFFGPGTRLTVL.